These T cell receptor beta chains were read from a single sample in a study of blood T cell repertoires in COVID-19. Some clones are missing from TCRdb's copy, which holds only in-frame ones; the method was immunoSEQ multiplex PCR. The sample contains approximately 180,000 clones, just under 90% of which appear only once. The material sequenced was peripheral blood. The receptor set was obtained from a woman in her seventies with COVID-19, enrolled during active disease. Both conserved end residues are part of each CDR3. The D gene is left open where the match is weak. Clone size appears in some rows only: once, few, many, or a class for an expanded clone.

abundance	len	j_gene	v_gene	d_gene	CDR3nt	CDR3aa
few	15	TRBJ1-2	TRBV27	-	TGTGCCAGCAGTTTATATCAGGGCGGCCTCTATGGCTACACCTTC	CASSLYQGGLYGYTF
-	15	TRBJ1-5	TRBV18	TRBD1	TGTGCCAGCGCACAGGGGTACGAGAGCAATCAGCCCCAGCATTTT	CASAQGYESNQPQHF
-	15	TRBJ1-2	TRBV9	-	TGTGCCAGCAGCGTAGATGGAGGGCCAAACTATGGCTACACCTTC	CASSVDGGPNYGYTF
once	17	TRBJ2-3	TRBV4-2	TRBD2	TGTGCCAGCAGCCAAGCCCTAGCGGGAGGGAGCACAGATACGCAGTATTTT	CASSQALAGGSTDTQYF
-	15	TRBJ1-3	TRBV9	-	TGTGCCAGCAGCGTAAGGGGCGCTCCTGGAAACACCATATATTTT	CASSVRGAPGNTIYF
-	17	TRBJ2-2	TRBV11-2	TRBD2	TGTGCCAGCGGCGTTTTAGGTGGAGCGGGAAACACCGGGGAGCTGTTTTTT	CASGVLGGAGNTGELFF
-	15	TRBJ2-1	TRBV29-1	TRBD2	TGCAGCTTCCCGGGGGTGACTAGCCGATACAATGAGCAGTTCTTC	CSFPGVTSRYNEQFF
-	15	TRBJ2-1	TRBV7-3	TRBD2	TGTGCCAGCAGCTTAGTCCTAGCGGAATACAATGAGCAGTTCTTC	CASSLVLAEYNEQFF
-	13	TRBJ1-1	TRBV24-1	-	TGTGCCACCAGTGCATACCTGGGCGCTGAAGCTTTCTTT	CATSAYLGAEAFF
-	16	TRBJ2-1	TRBV6-1	TRBD1	TGTGCCAGCAGTGACCCCGGGACAGGGGTTTACAATGAGCAGTTCTTC	CASSDPGTGVYNEQFF
-	15	TRBJ2-3	TRBV5-4	-	TGTGCCAGCTCCTTCCCGGGGCGGGGCAGAGATACGCAGTATTTT	CASSFPGRGRDTQYF
-	16	TRBJ2-1	TRBV6-5	TRBD1	TGTGCCAGCAGTTACGCCTTGACAGGGCCCCGGGATGAGCAGTTCTTC	CASSYALTGPRDEQFF
-	15	TRBJ2-2	TRBV5-1	-	TGCGCCAGCAGCCGGGGAGGGGGAAACACCGGGGAGCTGTTTTTT	CASSRGGGNTGELFF
once	15	TRBJ2-5	TRBV6-2/TRBV6-3	-	TGTGCCAGCAGCCATGGGGGCCCGGGGCAAGAGACCCAGTACTTC	CASSHGGPGQETQYF
-	18	TRBJ2-3	TRBV10-1	TRBD2	TGCGCCAGCAGTGGTAGTAGCACGGCGGGAGGGCCTGCAGATACGCAGTATTTT	CASSGSSTAGGPADTQYF
-	13	TRBJ1-1	TRBV19	TRBD1	TGTGCCAGTACCCACGAGGGGGCTCGGGAAGCTTTCTTT	CASTHEGAREAFF
-	12	TRBJ1-1	TRBV12-3/TRBV12-4	TRBD1	TGTGCCAGCGGGACAGCGAACACTGAAGCTTTCTTT	CASGTANTEAFF
-	15	TRBJ2-7	TRBV5-1	TRBD1	TGCGCCAGCAGCCTACGGCCAGGGGGAACCTACGAGCAGTACTTC	CASSLRPGGTYEQYF
-	16	TRBJ2-1	TRBV27	TRBD2	TGTGCCAGCGGATCCCCAGGGGTAGCGGGAGTCAATGAGCAGTTCTTC	CASGSPGVAGVNEQFF
-	14	TRBJ2-1	TRBV10-3	TRBD1	TGTGCCATCACCCTAGACAGGGGTCGGAATGAGCAGTTCTTC	CAITLDRGRNEQFF
-	11	TRBJ1-2	TRBV7-9	-	TGTGCCAGCAGCTACGGGGATGGCTACACCTTC	CASSYGDGYTF
-	15	TRBJ2-1	TRBV11-2	-	TGTGCCAGCAGCTCACATTTAGCGAGCAACAATGAGCAGTTCTTC	CASSSHLASNNEQFF
-	18	TRBJ2-1	TRBV21-1	-	TGTGCCAGCAGCAAAGAGCCTAGCGGGAGGGCCTCCTACAATGAGCAGTTCTTC	CASSKEPSGRASYNEQFF
-	12	TRBJ2-1	TRBV28	-	TGTGCCAGCACTACCGTATCGGAGAAGCAGTTCTTC	CASTTVSEKQFF
-	15	TRBJ1-6	TRBV19	-	TGTGCCAGTAGTATTGATGACAGCAATAATTCACCCCTCCACTTT	CASSIDDSNNSPLHF
-	14	TRBJ2-7	TRBV7-9	TRBD2	TGTGCCAGCAGCTCTAGCGGGGGTCCGTTCGAGCAGTACTTC	CASSSSGGPFEQYF
-	16	TRBJ2-7	TRBV9	TRBD1	TGTGCCAGCAGCAATCCCGGGACAGGGACCGACTACGAGCAGTACTTC	CASSNPGTGTDYEQYF
-	15	TRBJ2-1	TRBV11-3	TRBD2	TGTGCCAGCAGCGCAAGCGGGAGTCACTACAATGAGCAGTTCTTC	CASSASGSHYNEQFF
-	13	TRBJ2-7	TRBV30	-	TGTGCCTGGCATAAACCAGGGGACCACGAGCAGTACTTC	CAWHKPGDHEQYF
-	14	TRBJ1-1	TRBV7-9	-	TGTGCCAGCAGCTGGAGACAGGCGAACACTGAAGCTTTCTTT	CASSWRQANTEAFF
-	15	TRBJ2-2	TRBV7-9	-	TGTGCCAGCAGCCCCCCGCAGGGCCGTTACGGGGAGCTGTTTTTT	CASSPPQGRYGELFF
-	13	TRBJ1-2	TRBV19	-	TGTGCCAGTAGAATTGGACAGCCCTATGGCTACACCTTC	CASRIGQPYGYTF
-	14	TRBJ2-7	TRBV5-1	-	TGCGCCAGCAGCTTGGGACAGAGCTCCTACGAGCAGTACTTC	CASSLGQSSYEQYF
-	16	TRBJ2-5	TRBV15	TRBD2	TGTGCCACCAGCAGAGATGAACGGGTCGACAGCGGGGGCCAGTACTTC	CATSRDERVDSGGQYF
-	15	TRBJ1-1	TRBV10-3	TRBD1	TGTGCCATCAGTGAGTCGCCCAGGGGGCTGGGTGAAGCTTTCTTT	CAISESPRGLGEAFF
-	14	TRBJ2-2	TRBV23-1	-	TGCGCCACCAAGAACCCTCGCGGCACCGGGGAGCTGTTTTTT	CATKNPRGTGELFF
-	15	TRBJ2-7	TRBV7-6	TRBD1	TGTGCCAGCAGCGAAAGACAGGGGGCGCTCTACGAGCAGTACTTC	CASSERQGALYEQYF
-	12	TRBJ1-2	TRBV30	-	TGTGCCTGGAGTGTGGGGGGATTAGGCTACACCTTC	CAWSVGGLGYTF
-	15	TRBJ1-1	TRBV3-1/TRBV3-2	TRBD1	TGTGCCAGCAGCCAACTGGGAGGACAGGACCGTGAAGCTTTCTTT	CASSQLGGQDREAFF
-	17	TRBJ2-7	TRBV21-1	-	TGTGCCAGCAGCAAAGCAAAGACAATACAGGGACAGTACGAGCAGTACTTC	CASSKAKTIQGQYEQYF
-	12	TRBJ2-3	TRBV19	-	TGTGCCAGTAGTATGGCGGAAAATACGCAGTATTTT	CASSMAENTQYF
-	14	TRBJ2-5	TRBV5-6	-	TGTGCCAGCAGCCCCGACAGAACCCCTGGGACCCAGTACTTC	CASSPDRTPGTQYF